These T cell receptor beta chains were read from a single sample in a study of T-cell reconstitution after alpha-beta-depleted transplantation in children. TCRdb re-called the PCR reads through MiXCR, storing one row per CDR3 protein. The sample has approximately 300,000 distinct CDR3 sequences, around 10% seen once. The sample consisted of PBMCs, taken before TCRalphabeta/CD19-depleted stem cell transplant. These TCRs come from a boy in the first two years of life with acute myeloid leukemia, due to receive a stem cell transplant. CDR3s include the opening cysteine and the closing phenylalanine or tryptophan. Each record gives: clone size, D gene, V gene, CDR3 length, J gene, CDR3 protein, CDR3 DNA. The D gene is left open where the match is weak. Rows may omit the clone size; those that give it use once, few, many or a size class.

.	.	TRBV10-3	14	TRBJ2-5	CAISESGTEETQYF	TGTGCCATCAGTGAGTCAGGGACGGAAGAGACCCAGTACTTC
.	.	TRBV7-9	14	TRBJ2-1	CASSIRRGGGEQFF	TGTGCCAGCAGCATAAGACGTGGCGGCGGTGAGCAGTTCTTC
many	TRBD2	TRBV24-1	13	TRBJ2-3	CATRGTNTDTQYF	TGTGCCACCAGGGGGACTAACACAGATACGCAGTATTTT
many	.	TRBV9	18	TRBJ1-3	CASSVRSLGPHSGNTIYF	TGTGCCAGCAGCGTAAGGTCCTTGGGGCCGCACTCTGGAAACACCATATATTTT
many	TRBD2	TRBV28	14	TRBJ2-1	CASRGLAVYNEQFF	TGTGCCAGCAGGGGACTAGCGGTATACAATGAGCAGTTCTTC
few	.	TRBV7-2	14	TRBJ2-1	CASTIAFFHNEQFF	TGTGCCAGCACCATTGCGTTTTTCCACAATGAGCAGTTCTTC
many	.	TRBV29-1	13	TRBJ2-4	CSVVGPLRHIQYF	TGCAGCGTCGTGGGACCTCTAAGGCACATTCAGTACTTC
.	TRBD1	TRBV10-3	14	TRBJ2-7	CAIRVDRGAYEQYF	TGTGCCATCAGGGTCGACAGGGGGGCCTACGAGCAGTACTTC
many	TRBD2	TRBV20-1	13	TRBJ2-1	CSASLAGVFEQFF	TGCAGTGCTAGCCTAGCGGGAGTATTTGAGCAGTTCTTC
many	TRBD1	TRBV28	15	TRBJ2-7	CASSVGQPGWDEQYF	TGTGCCAGCAGCGTGGGACAGCCCGGTTGGGACGAGCAGTACTTC
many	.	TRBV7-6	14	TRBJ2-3	CASSFSGETDTQYF	TGTGCCAGCAGCTTTTCGGGAGAGACAGATACGCAGTATTTT
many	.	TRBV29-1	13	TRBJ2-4	CSVERLSENIQYF	TGCAGCGTTGAAAGGCTGAGCGAAAACATTCAGTACTTC
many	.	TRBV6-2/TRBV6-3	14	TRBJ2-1	CASSSGPLPYEQFF	TGTGCCAGCAGCTCCGGGCCTCTGCCCTATGAGCAGTTCTTC
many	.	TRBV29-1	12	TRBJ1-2	CSVPRGDYGYTF	TGCAGCGTTCCCAGGGGTGACTATGGCTACACCTTC
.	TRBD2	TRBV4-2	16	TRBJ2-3	CASSQDIAGATDTQYF	TGTGCCAGCAGCCAAGACATAGCGGGAGCCACAGATACGCAGTATTTT
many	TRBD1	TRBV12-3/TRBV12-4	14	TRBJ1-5	CASTYGQGHQPQHF	TGTGCCAGCACCTACGGACAGGGCCATCAGCCCCAGCATTTT
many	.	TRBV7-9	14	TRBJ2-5	CASSLTGPPETQYF	TGTGCCAGCAGCTTAACCGGGCCCCCGGAGACCCAGTACTTC
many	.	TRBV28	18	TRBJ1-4	CASSSFRNFGTAPGKLFF	TGTGCCAGCAGTTCATTCCGCAACTTCGGGACCGCGCCCGGTAAACTGTTTTTT
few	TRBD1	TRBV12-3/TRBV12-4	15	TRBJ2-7	CASSSTGATAYEQYF	TGTGCCAGCAGTTCGACAGGGGCCACCGCCTACGAGCAGTACTTC
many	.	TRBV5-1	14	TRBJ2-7	CASSLPSPSYEQYF	TGCGCCAGCAGCTTGCCTAGCCCTTCCTACGAGCAGTACTTC
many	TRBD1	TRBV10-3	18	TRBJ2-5	CAISERTGGPLLQETQYF	TGTGCCATCAGTGAACGGACAGGGGGCCCTCTTCTTCAAGAGACCCAGTACTTC
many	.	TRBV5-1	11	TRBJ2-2	CASEQPGELFF	TGCGCCAGCGAACAGCCCGGGGAGCTGTTTTTT
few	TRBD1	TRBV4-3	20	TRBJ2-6	CASSQDPRDRALSGANVLTF	TGCGCCAGCAGCCAAGACCCCCGGGACAGGGCCCTCTCTGGGGCCAACGTCCTGACTTTC
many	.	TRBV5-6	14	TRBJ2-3	CASGFWGYKDTQYF	TGTGCCAGCGGCTTTTGGGGGTATAAAGATACGCAGTATTTT
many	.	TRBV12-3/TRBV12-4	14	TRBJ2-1	CASSFFKGDNEQFF	TGTGCCAGCAGTTTTTTTAAGGGCGACAATGAGCAGTTCTTC
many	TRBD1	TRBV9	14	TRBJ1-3	CASSVWGTGDTIYF	TGTGCCAGCAGCGTATGGGGGACAGGAGACACCATATATTTT
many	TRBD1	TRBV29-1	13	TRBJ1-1	CSVKGQANTEAFF	TGCAGCGTTAAGGGACAGGCAAACACTGAAGCTTTCTTT
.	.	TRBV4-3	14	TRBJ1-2	CASSPLTVDYGYTF	TGCGCCAGCAGCCCTCTAACAGTGGACTATGGCTACACCTTC
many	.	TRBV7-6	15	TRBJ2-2	CASSLNYLGVGELFF	TGTGCCAGCAGCTTAAACTACCTTGGCGTCGGGGAGCTGTTTTTT
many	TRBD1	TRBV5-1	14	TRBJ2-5	CASSSGSRGETQYF	TGCGCCAGCAGCTCCGGTAGCAGGGGGGAGACCCAGTACTTC